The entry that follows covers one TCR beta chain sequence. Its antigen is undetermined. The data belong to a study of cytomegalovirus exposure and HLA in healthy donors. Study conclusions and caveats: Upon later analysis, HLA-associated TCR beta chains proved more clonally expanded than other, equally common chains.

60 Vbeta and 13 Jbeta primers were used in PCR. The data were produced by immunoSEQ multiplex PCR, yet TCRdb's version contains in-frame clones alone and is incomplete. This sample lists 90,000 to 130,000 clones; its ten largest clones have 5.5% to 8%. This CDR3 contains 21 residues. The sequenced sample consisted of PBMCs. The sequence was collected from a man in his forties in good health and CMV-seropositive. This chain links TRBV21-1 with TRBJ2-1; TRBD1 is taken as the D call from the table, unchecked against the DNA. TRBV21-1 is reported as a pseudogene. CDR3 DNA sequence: TGTGCCAGCAGCAAAGTCTATTCGAGGAAAGGGGGTTCAGTTGGTTACAATGAGCAGTTCTTC. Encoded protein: CASSKVYSRKGGSVGYNEQFF.